This note documents a single T cell receptor (beta chain) sequence. Antigen unknown. Both TRBC1 and TRBC2 were covered by a beta constant-region primer of two equimolar oligonucleotides. Nested alpha and beta constant-region primers with the SP2 primer drove four PCR rounds on ligated cDNA. TCRdb passed the UMI-ligation and nested PCR reads through MiXCR, listing each CDR3 protein once. This table holds 130,000 to 150,000 distinct CDR3 sequences, 22% found once. The germline V gene encodes CDR1 SGHAT and CDR2 FQNNGV. The CDR3 spans 14 residues. V lost 0 bases to trimming and J lost 5 bases, with 10 bases between them. This entry comes from a study of naive and memory T cell subsets. Study-wide points: Possibly reflecting memory cells re-expressing CD45RA, a few larger clonotypes occurred in naive repertoires, especially CD8. In naive cells, over 85% of TCR sequences were seen only once.

The source is a human donor in good health. The chain has TRBV11-2 and TRBJ2-5; D might be TRBD1 (6 bases). Sequencing input: naive CD4+ T cells from blood. CDR3 sequence reads: CASSLEWGHETQYF. The CDR3 nucleotides read TGTGCCAGCAGCTTAGAATGGGGGCACGAGACCCAGTACTTC.